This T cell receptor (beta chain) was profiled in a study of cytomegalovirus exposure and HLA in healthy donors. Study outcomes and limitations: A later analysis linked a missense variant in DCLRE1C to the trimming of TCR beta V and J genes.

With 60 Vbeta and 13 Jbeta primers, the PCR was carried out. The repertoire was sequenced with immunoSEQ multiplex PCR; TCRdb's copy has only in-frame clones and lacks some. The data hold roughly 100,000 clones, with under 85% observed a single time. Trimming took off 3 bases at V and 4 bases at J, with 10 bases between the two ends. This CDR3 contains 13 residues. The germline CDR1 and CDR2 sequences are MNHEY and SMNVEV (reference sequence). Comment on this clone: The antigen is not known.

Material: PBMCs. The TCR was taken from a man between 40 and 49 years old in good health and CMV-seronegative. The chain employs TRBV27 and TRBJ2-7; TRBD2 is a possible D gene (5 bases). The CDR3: CASSLRRTYEQYF. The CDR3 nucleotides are TGTGCCAGCAGTTTGCGTAGGACTTACGAGCAGTACTTC.